This TCR beta chain originates from a study of shared clonotypes between healthy human individuals. Study-level results: Rarefaction gave evidence that sorted-subset sequencing remained incomplete despite large depth.

Donors included only healthy HIV-negative adults lacking recent acute infections or vaccinations. Details on this clone: Its specificity is not known.

The repertoire was sequenced with immunoSEQ multiplex PCR; TCRdb's copy has only in-frame clones and lacks some. The profile shows about 610,000 clones, 97% of them singletons. The sequencing sample was made of naive CD4+ T cells sorted from blood. Subset meaning: CD45RA+ positively selected. This TCR derives from a woman younger than 45 in good health.

This CDR3 reads CASSLGVSSYNEQFF. For the CDR3, the DNA is TGTGCCAGCAGCTTGGGTGTAAGCTCCTACAATGAGCAGTTCTTC. The chain employs TRBV5-5 and TRBJ2-1; D unclear. The CDR3 has 15 amino acids. Trimming pared 0 bases from V and 0 bases from J, leaving 7 bases between. Germline V gene lookup returns CDR1 SGHKS and CDR2 YYEKEE (reference sequence). Looking up the rest from reference TRBV5-5 and TRBJ2-1 gives the full variable domain: DAGVTQSPTHLIKTRGQQVTLRCSPISGHKSVSWYQQVLGQGPQFIFQYYEKEERGRGNFPDRFSARQFPNYSSELNVNALLLGDSALYLCASSLGVSSYNEQFFGPGTRLTVL.